One and the same sample provided the 18 T cell receptor beta chains below, sequenced in a study of cytomegalovirus exposure and HLA in healthy donors. Both 60 Vbeta primers and 13 Jbeta primers went into the PCR. The repertoire was sequenced with immunoSEQ multiplex PCR; TCRdb's copy has only in-frame clones and lacks some. The data show about 180,000 clones, 84% seen once. Sequencing was performed on PBMCs. The receptor source for this set is a girl aged 2 to 10 in good health and CMV-seropositive.

This chain uses TRBV7-3 with TRBJ2-2, with TRBD2 matching over 10 bases. The CDR3 consists of 15 residues. CDR1 and CDR2 (germline): SGHTA, FQGTGA. With 4 bases clipped from V and 5 bases from J, the junction kept 4 bases outside the gene matches. The DNA of the CDR3 is TGTGCCAGCAGCTCCGGGACTAGCGCTACCGGGGAGCTGTTTTTT. Its translation: CASSSGTSATGELFF. Using reference TRBV7-3 and TRBJ2-2 for the parts outside the CDR3, the full variable domain is GAGVSQTPSNKVTEKGKYVELRCDPISGHTALYWYRQSLGQGPEFLIYFQGTGAADDSGLPNDRFFAVRPEGSVSTLKIQRTERGDSAVYLCASSSGTSATGELFFGEGSRLTVL.

The V call is TRBV2, the J call TRBJ2-7; 10 nucleotides match TRBD1. The germline gives CDR1 SNHLY, CDR2 FYNNEI. The CDR3 is 15 amino acids. The V gene end was trimmed by 8 bases and the J gene end by 4 bases; junction bases not matched to a gene: 11. The CDR3 sequence: CASSNPGTGVYEQYF. For the CDR3, the DNA is TGTGCCAGCTCCAACCCCGGGACAGGGGTTTACGAGCAGTACTTC.

The chain is built from TRBV5-1 and TRBJ2-5; 12 bases match TRBD2. This CDR3 has 18 residues. Germline lookup yields CDR1 SGHRS and CDR2 YFSETQ. The ends lost 4 bases at V and 0 bases at J; junction bases unmatched: 10. CDR3 in DNA: TGCGCCAGCAGCCCCCAGACTAGCGGGAGTGAGTACCAAGAGACCCAGTACTTC. Protein: CASSPQTSGSEYQETQYF.

This clone was seen only once. The chain employs TRBV9 and TRBJ2-1; 8 bases map to TRBD2. V lost 0 bases and J lost 7; bases outside the gene matches: 3. The CDR3 totals 14 residues. Germline V gene sequence: CDR1 SGDLS, CDR2 YYNGEE. The CDR3 is CASSVDASGNEQFF. CDR3 sequence (DNA): TGTGCCAGCAGCGTAGACGCTAGCGGGAATGAGCAGTTCTTC. The full variable domain, rest sourced from reference TRBV9 and TRBJ2-1, is DSGVTQTPKHLITATGQRVTLRCSPRSGDLSVYWYQQSLDQGLQFLIQYYNGEERAKGNILERFSAQQFPDLHSELNLSSLELGDSALYFCASSVDASGNEQFFGPGTRLTVL.

This clone was picked up one time. The V and J genes are TRBV19 and TRBJ2-1; TRBD2 matches 8 bases. CDR1 is LNHDA and CDR2 is SQIVND in the germline V gene (reference sequence). With V trimmed by 4 bases and J by 6 bases, 2 bases remained unmatched. CDR3 size: 13 residues. This CDR3 reads CASSTGTSNEQFF. The CDR3 DNA sequence: TGTGCCAGTAGTACCGGGACTAGCAATGAGCAGTTCTTC.

This sequence joins TRBV7-3 and TRBJ2-5; no definite D call. In germline, CDR1 is SGHTA, CDR2 FQGTGA. The CDR3 extends over 13 amino acids. Trimming took 2 bases from V and 2 from J, leaving 6 bases between them. CDR3 protein: CASSLARQETQYF. The CDR3 bases are TGTGCCAGCAGCTTAGCTAGGCAAGAGACCCAGTACTTC. The full variable domain, its missing parts supplied by reference TRBV7-3 and TRBJ2-5, is GAGVSQTPSNKVTEKGKYVELRCDPISGHTALYWYRQSLGQGPEFLIYFQGTGAADDSGLPNDRFFAVRPEGSVSTLKIQRTERGDSAVYLCASSLARQETQYFGPGTRLLVL.

This clone was counted a single time. The V and J genes are TRBV30 and TRBJ2-1; TRBD1 agrees at 10 bases. CDR1 and CDR2 from the germline V gene are GTSNPN and SVGIG (reference sequence). V trimming: 2 bases; J trimming: 9 bases; junction bases outside the gene matches: 4. The CDR3 totals 13 residues. The CDR3 protein is CAWSRTGGCEQFF. CDR3 nucleotides: TGTGCCTGGAGTCGGACAGGGGGGTGTGAGCAGTTCTTC.

The chain couples TRBV25-1 to TRBJ2-2; 8 positions agree with TRBD1. The CDR3 is 15 amino acids. V was pared by 8 bases and J by 4 bases, with 9 bases of the junction left unmatched. The germline gives CDR1 MGHDK, CDR2 SYGVNS. CDR3 protein: CASGTDRDFTGELFF. The CDR3 nucleotides read TGTGCCAGCGGGACGGACAGGGACTTCACCGGGGAGCTGTTTTTT.

This chain joins TRBV5-1 and TRBJ1-3; D possibly corresponds to TRBD1 (6 bases). V lost 4 bases, J lost 3 bases, and 11 bases lay in between. This CDR3 is 14 amino acids long. CDR1 and CDR2 (germline): SGHRS, YFSETQ. The CDR3 sequence is CASSPDSIGNTIYF. The CDR3 DNA reads as TGCGCCAGCAGCCCGGACAGTATTGGAAACACCATATATTTT.

The V call is TRBV5-5, the J call TRBJ2-3, with D possibly TRBD1 on 5 matching bases. The CDR3 has 15 residues. V lost 2 bases and J 5 bases, leaving 15 bases between the germline ends. The germline V gene encodes CDR1 SGHKS and CDR2 YYEKEE (reference sequence). CDR3 sequence reads: CASSFVSRAEDTQYF. The CDR3 DNA reads as TGTGCCAGCAGCTTCGTGTCCAGGGCCGAAGATACGCAGTATTTT.

This clone was counted once. The rearrangement links TRBV6-1 to TRBJ2-7; D uncertain. The CDR3 totals 14 residues. The germline V gene has CDR1 MNHNS and CDR2 SASEGT. Trimming cost V 4 bases and J 0 bases, with 10 bases left between them. CDR3 sequence (DNA): TGTGCCAGCAGTGCAAGACACAGCTCCTACGAGCAGTACTTC. It yields the protein CASSARHSSYEQYF.

The chain uses TRBV30 and TRBJ2-3; weak D call: TRBD2 (7 bases). The germline CDR1 and CDR2 sequences are GTSNPN and SVGIG (reference sequence). The V and J ends lost 5 bases and 1 base respectively, with 16 bases between them. The CDR3 totals 15 residues. CDR3 protein: CAWGGRGGGTDTQYF. CDR3 DNA sequence: TGTGCCTGGGGAGGGCGAGGGGGGGGCACAGATACGCAGTATTTT.

The count of this clone is one. Other nucleotide sequences in the sample specify the same CDR3. The chain links TRBV5-1 to TRBJ1-5; D may be TRBD1 (5 bases). Trimming shortened V by 0 bases and J by 3 bases, and 7 bases separated the two germline ends. This CDR3 region has 14 residues. CDR1 SGHRS and CDR2 YFSETQ come from the germline V gene. In DNA, the CDR3 is TGCGCCAGCAGCTTGGGACAGAACAATCAGCCCCAGCATTTT. It encodes CASSLGQNNQPQHF.

The gene calls are TRBV2 and TRBJ2-3, with D possibly being TRBD2 (5 bases). Germline CDR1 reads SNHLY; CDR2 reads FYNNEI. V was shortened by 10 bases and J by 4 bases, with 18 bases between the two germline ends. The CDR3 runs to 14 residues. The CDR3 coding sequence is TGTGCCACCGCAACTAGGTCCCTTTCAGATACGCAGTATTTT. Encoded protein: CATATRSLSDTQYF.

The genes are TRBV27 and TRBJ2-7; D is possibly TRBD2 (7 bases). There are 16 residues in the CDR3. Looked up from germline, CDR1 is MNHEY and CDR2 is SMNVEV (reference sequence). V lost 5 bases, J lost 5 bases, and 22 bases lay in between. CDR3 loop: CASSPRGEGLRNEQYF. The CDR3 DNA reads as TGTGCCAGCAGTCCTAGGGGGGAGGGCTTGAGAAACGAGCAGTACTTC.

The chain employs TRBV18 and TRBJ1-3; a possible D gene is TRBD1 (6 bases). V lost 4 bases and J lost 3, with 22 bases in between. Germline values: CDR1 KGHSH, CDR2 LQKENI. The CDR3 totals 18 residues. The DNA of the CDR3 is TGTGCCAGCTCACATCCAAGGCGTGAAGCAGGGGTTGGAAACACCATATATTTT. Translated: CASSHPRREAGVGNTIYF.

The chain joins TRBV7-3 to TRBJ2-7, with unresolved D. CDR1 is SGHTA and CDR2 is FQGTGA in the germline V gene. V lost 5 bases and J 6 bases, leaving 11 bases between the germline ends. The CDR3 runs 12 residues. The CDR3 nucleotides are TGTGCCAGCAGCCCTCCCTCAGGCGAGCAGTACTTC. Encoded protein: CASSPPSGEQYF.

This CDR3 reads CASSLDDGYEQYF. In nucleotides, the CDR3 is TGCGCCAGCAGCCTAGACGACGGCTACGAGCAGTACTTC. V is TRBV5-1 and J is TRBJ2-7; D gene uncertain. This CDR3 contains 13 residues. CDR1 and CDR2 (germline): SGHRS, YFSETQ. Trimming removed 4 bases at V and 3 bases at J, with 11 bases between.